This TCR beta chain is drawn from a study of response to subunit inactivated influenza vaccine. J lost 8 bases, V lost 1 base, and 10 bases had no gene match. The CDR3 runs 16 residues. Per the germline V gene, CDR1 is LNHNV and CDR2 is YYDKDF (reference sequence). TCRdb reprocessed the RT-PCR reads with MiXCR, giving one entry per CDR3 protein. The table has just under 550,000 distinct CDR3 sequences, 20% to 25% seen once. The sample was also linked to a second study, of T cells expressing NK-cell markers. As that study records: Beta-chain TCR cDNA was generated via 5'RACE template switching with UMIs. In several donors, dominant clonotypes made up about 25-60.1% of CD3+CD56-NKG2C+ cells. Whether expanded NKG2C-expressing T cell clones recognize HCMV is unknown.

The sample consisted of CD4+ T cells sorted from PBMCs, taken 11 to 12 days after vaccination. The sequence came from a man over 45 who received an inactivated influenza vaccine. The V and J genes are TRBV15 and TRBJ2-1; TRBD2 matches 8 bases. The CDR3, as DNA: TGTGCCACCAGCAGAGTAAGCGGGAGAAGTGGCGATGAGCAGTTCTTC. This codes for CATSRVSGRSGDEQFF.